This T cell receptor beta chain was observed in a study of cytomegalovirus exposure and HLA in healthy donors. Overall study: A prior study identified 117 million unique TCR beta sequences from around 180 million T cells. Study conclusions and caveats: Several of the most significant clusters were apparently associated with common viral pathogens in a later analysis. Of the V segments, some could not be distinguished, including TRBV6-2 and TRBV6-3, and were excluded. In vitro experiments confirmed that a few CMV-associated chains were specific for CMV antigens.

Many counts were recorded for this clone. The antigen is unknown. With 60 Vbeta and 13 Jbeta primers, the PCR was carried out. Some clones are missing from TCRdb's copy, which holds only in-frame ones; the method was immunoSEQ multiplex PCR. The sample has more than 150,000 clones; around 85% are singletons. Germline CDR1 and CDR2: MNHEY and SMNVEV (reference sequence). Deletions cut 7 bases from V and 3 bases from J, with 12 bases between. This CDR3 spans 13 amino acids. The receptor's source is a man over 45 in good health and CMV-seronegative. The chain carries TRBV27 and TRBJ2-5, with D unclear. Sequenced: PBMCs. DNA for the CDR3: TGTGCCAGCAATTGTAGCTGGGAAGAGACCCAGTACTTC. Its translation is CASNCSWEETQYF.